Each of the 18 T cell receptor beta chains below was sequenced from the same sample in a study of cytomegalovirus exposure and HLA in healthy donors. TCRdb's table, derived via immunoSEQ multiplex PCR, lists solely in-frame clones and lacks some. The profile covers about 100,000 clones, with roughly 88% appearing a single time and 3% to 3.5% taken by the ten largest. Sequencing was done on a sample of PBMCs. The receptor set was obtained from a woman aged 18-29 years in good health and CMV-seronegative.

The V and J genes are TRBV10-3 and TRBJ1-6; no clear D. The CDR3 loop spans 16 amino acids. The germline CDR1 and CDR2 sequences are ENHRY and SYGVKD. The ends were cut back, 2 bases at V and 0 bases at J, with 8 bases in the middle. CDR3: CAISEDHSSYNSPLHF. CDR3 DNA: TGTGCCATCAGTGAGGACCACAGCTCCTATAATTCACCCCTCCACTTT.

The chain links TRBV11-3 to TRBJ2-3; TRBD2 agrees at 15 bases. Germline assignment: CDR1 SGHNT and CDR2 YENEEA. This CDR3 spans 16 amino acids. With 5 bases clipped from V and 6 bases from J, the junction kept 6 bases outside the gene matches. Here the CDR3 reads CASSPGLAGGRDTQYF. The CDR3 coding sequence is TGTGCCAGCAGCCCTGGACTAGCGGGGGGGCGGGATACGCAGTATTTT.

V gene TRBV30 combines with J gene TRBJ1-6; D is unresolved. Germline CDR1 is GTSNPN and CDR2 is SVGIG (reference sequence). With 4 bases removed from V and 3 bases from J, the gap between germline ends came to 10 bases. This CDR3 has 14 amino acids. The CDR3 reads CAWNTGIYNSPLHF. CDR3 coding DNA: TGTGCCTGGAATACGGGAATCTATAATTCACCCCTCCACTTT. The full variable domain, completed using reference TRBV30 and TRBJ1-6, is SQTIHQWPATLVQPVGSPLSLECTVEGTSNPNLYWYRQAAGRGLQLLFYSVGIGQISSEVPQNLSASRPQDRQFILSSKKLLLSDSGFYLCAWNTGIYNSPLHFGNGTRLTVT.

The chain uses TRBV25-1 and TRBJ1-4, with TRBD1 matching over 8 bases. V trimming: 6 bases; J trimming: 6 bases; junction bases outside the gene matches: 6. Germline-derived CDR1 and CDR2 are MGHDK and SYGVNS. The CDR3 is 14 residues long. CDR3 sequence reads: CASREDREDEKLFF. The CDR3 nucleotides are TGTGCCAGCAGAGAGGACAGGGAGGATGAAAAACTGTTTTTT.

Many counts were recorded for this clone. This chain joins TRBV13 and TRBJ2-1; 12 nucleotides align to TRBD2. The CDR3 spans 16 residues. V dropped 2 bases and J dropped 9; count of bases not matched to a gene: 8. Germline V gene sequence: CDR1 PRHDT, CDR2 FYEKMQ (reference sequence). The CDR3 protein is CASSLWLAGGPREQFF. The CDR3 coding sequence is TGTGCCAGCAGCTTATGGCTAGCGGGGGGGCCCCGTGAGCAGTTCTTC.

The chain links TRBV2 to TRBJ1-2, with 9 bases matching TRBD1. Germline CDR1 reads SNHLY; CDR2 reads FYNNEI. The length of the CDR3 is 16 residues. V was clipped by 3 bases and J by 4 bases; unmatched bases: 9. CDR3 sequence reads: CASSDRGTGYLYGYTF. As DNA, the CDR3 is TGTGCCAGCAGTGATCGAGGGACAGGGTATCTCTATGGCTACACCTTC.

V and J are TRBV9 and TRBJ1-1; 7 bases map to TRBD1. The CDR3 extends over 17 amino acids. Germline V lookup: CDR1 SGDLS, CDR2 YYNGEE. With 3 bases clipped from V and 2 bases from J, the junction kept 13 bases outside the gene matches. The DNA for the CDR3 is TGTGCCAGCAGCGGAGGGGGACAGATGATTTATAACACTGAAGCTTTCTTT. Amino acids: CASSGGGQMIYNTEAFF.

The chain couples TRBV9 to TRBJ2-1; 14 bases match TRBD2. The CDR3 has 16 residues. The ends lost 3 bases at V and 5 bases at J; junction bases unmatched: 4. CDR1 is SGDLS and CDR2 is YYNGEE in the germline V gene. In DNA, the CDR3 is TGTGCCAGCAGCGCAGGGACTAGCGGGGGCCACAATGAGCAGTTCTTC. Residues: CASSAGTSGGHNEQFF.

V is TRBV29-1 and J is TRBJ2-7; D might be TRBD1 (6 bases). V lost 6 bases, J lost 2 bases, and 14 bases lay in between. This CDR3 region has 13 residues. Germline V gene sequence: CDR1 SQVTM, CDR2 ANQGSEA. The CDR3: CSVAHRATYEQYF. CDR3 bases: TGCAGCGTCGCCCACAGGGCTACCTACGAGCAGTACTTC.

The CDR3 DNA is TGTGCCAGCAGCCGGGGGGATGGCTACACCTTC. Protein sequence: CASSRGDGYTF. This chain links TRBV27 with TRBJ1-2; D is possibly TRBD1 (5 bases). Trimming left V 6 bases short and J 6 bases short, with 8 bases between. The CDR3 runs to 11 residues. Germline V gives CDR1 MNHEY, CDR2 SMNVEV (reference sequence).

The chain recombines TRBV4-2 with TRBJ1-1; the D gene is possibly TRBD1 (6 bases). CDR3 size: 15 residues. The V end lost 4 bases, the J end lost 8 bases, and 20 bases lay between the germline ends. Germline V gives CDR1 LGHNA, CDR2 YNFKEQ. In nucleotides, the CDR3 is TGTGCCAGCAGCCTTGGAGGGGGGGGATTTGAAGAAGCTTTCTTT. Its translation is CASSLGGGGFEEAFF.

V and J are TRBV6-5 and TRBJ2-1; D gene unclear. CDR3 length equals 15 residues. The germline V and J ends were trimmed by 6 bases and 0 bases, with 12 bases remaining between them. Per the germline V gene, CDR1 is MNHEY and CDR2 is SVGAGI. The CDR3 DNA reads as TGTGCCAGCAGCCCCCGCGCTAGCTCCTACAATGAGCAGTTCTTC. This translates into CASSPRASSYNEQFF.

V and J are TRBV18 and TRBJ2-1; D gene unclear. Deletions cut 5 bases from V and 4 bases from J, with 9 bases between. Germline CDR1 and CDR2: KGHSH and LQKENI. The CDR3 contains 13 residues. CDR3 DNA sequence: TGTGCCAGCTCATCCTCCTCTTACAATGAGCAGTTCTTC. This translates into CASSSSSYNEQFF.

The rearrangement uses TRBV19 and TRBJ1-5, with 8 bases fitting TRBD1. The CDR3 contains 12 residues. Germline V gene data show CDR1 as LNHDA and CDR2 as SQIVND (reference sequence). Trimming took 11 bases from V and 6 from J; bases not matched to a gene: 6. DNA for the CDR3: TGTGCCTCGGACAGGGTCGGTCAGCCCCAGCATTTT. Translation: CASDRVGQPQHF.

This clone was seen more than once but under ten times. J is TRBJ2-1 and V is TRBV6-5; D gene ambiguous. The CDR3 runs 13 residues. The V gene lost 8 bases and the J gene lost 7 bases, with 15 bases spanning the gap. Germline CDR1 and CDR2: MNHEY and SVGAGI. CDR3 sequence reads: CASWASWANEQFF. The CDR3 DNA reads as TGTGCCAGCTGGGCCTCTTGGGCAAATGAGCAGTTCTTC.

This clone was seen a few times. V usage is TRBV7-7 and J usage is TRBJ2-1, with 7 bases matching TRBD2. The germline V gene encodes CDR1 SSHAT and CDR2 FNYEAQ (reference sequence). Trimming took 5 bases from V and 5 from J; bases not matched to a gene: 21. The CDR3 spans 19 residues. Here the CDR3 DNA reads TGTGCCAGCAGCCTAAGACTAGCAGCGACGGACTTTCTAGACAATGAGCAGTTCTTC. Its protein is CASSLRLAATDFLDNEQFF. Full variable domain (outside the CDR3, taken from reference TRBV7-7 and TRBJ2-1): GAGVSQSPRYKVTKRGQDVTLRCDPISSHATLYWYQQALGQGPEFLTYFNYEAQPDKSGLPSDRFSAERPEGSISTLTIQRTEQRDSAMYRCASSLRLAATDFLDNEQFFGPGTRLTVL.

The V call is TRBV27, the J call TRBJ2-7; TRBD2 is a possible D gene (6 bases). This CDR3 has 14 residues. Germline CDR1 MNHEY, CDR2 SMNVEV (reference sequence). Trimming left V 4 bases short and J 0 bases short, with 10 bases between. CDR3: CASSWGVGSYEQYF. CDR3 in DNA: TGTGCCAGCAGTTGGGGGGTTGGCTCCTACGAGCAGTACTTC.

The V gene is TRBV30, the J gene TRBJ1-5; D may be TRBD1 (6 bases). This CDR3 spans 15 amino acids. Trimming pared 1 base from V and 0 bases from J, leaving 10 bases between. Germline CDR1 GTSNPN, CDR2 SVGIG (reference sequence). The CDR3 loop reads CAWSGGLYSNQPQHF. The CDR3, as DNA: TGTGCCTGGAGTGGGGGGCTCTATAGCAATCAGCCCCAGCATTTT. Combining the CDR3 with reference TRBV30 and TRBJ1-5 gives the whole variable domain SQTIHQWPATLVQPVGSPLSLECTVEGTSNPNLYWYRQAAGRGLQLLFYSVGIGQISSEVPQNLSASRPQDRQFILSSKKLLLSDSGFYLCAWSGGLYSNQPQHFGDGTRLSIL.